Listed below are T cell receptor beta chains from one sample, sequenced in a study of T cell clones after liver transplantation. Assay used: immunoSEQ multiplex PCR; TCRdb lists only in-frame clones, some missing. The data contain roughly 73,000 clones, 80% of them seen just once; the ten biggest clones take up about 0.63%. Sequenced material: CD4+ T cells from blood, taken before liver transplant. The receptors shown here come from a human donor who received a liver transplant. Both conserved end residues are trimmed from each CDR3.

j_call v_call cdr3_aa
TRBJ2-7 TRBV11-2 ASSSIPGQASSYEQY
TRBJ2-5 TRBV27 ASSTRLGQETQY
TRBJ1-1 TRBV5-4 ASSPGGVNTEAF
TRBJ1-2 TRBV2 ASSRPGQAGFYGYT
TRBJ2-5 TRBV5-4 ASSLAGNQETQY
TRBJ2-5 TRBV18 ASSPENLYTQY
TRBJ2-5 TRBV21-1 ASRGPETQY
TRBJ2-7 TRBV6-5 ASSHRDTGEQY
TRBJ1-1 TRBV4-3 ASSQGGLGTEAF
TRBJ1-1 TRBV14 ASSPISGKAF
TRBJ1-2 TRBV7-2 ASSPRGAAENYGYT
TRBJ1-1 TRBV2 ASSGGPGTEAF
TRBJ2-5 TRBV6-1 ASSEGMVAGLQETQY
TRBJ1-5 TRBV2 ASSEQISNQPQH
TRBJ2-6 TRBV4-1 ASSLLVGSGANVLT
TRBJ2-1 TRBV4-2 ASSQERSRTPRI
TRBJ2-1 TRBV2 ASVGSGGNEQF
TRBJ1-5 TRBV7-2 ASSPRTGGNQPQH
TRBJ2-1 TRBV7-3 ASSLPGPLGNEQF
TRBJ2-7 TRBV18 ASSRDRGFYEQY
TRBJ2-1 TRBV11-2 ASSISRDSTYNEQF
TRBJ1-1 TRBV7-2 ASSSGHRGIWGTEAF
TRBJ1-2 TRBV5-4 ASSLRGYT
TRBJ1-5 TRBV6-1 ASSDQGAGGNQPQH
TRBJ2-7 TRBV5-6 ASSVTGGEQY
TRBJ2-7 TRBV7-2 ASSLVGTSGSNEQY
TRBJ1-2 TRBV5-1 ASSLGSLQGYT
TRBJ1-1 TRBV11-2 ASSSGGVIGRDTEAF
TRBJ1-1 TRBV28 ASSTRGEAF
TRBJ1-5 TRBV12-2 ASRLVDPDNQPQH
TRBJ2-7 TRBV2 ASSVEREDEQY
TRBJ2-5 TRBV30 AWTPGETQY
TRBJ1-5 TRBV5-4 ASSLDRASNQPQH
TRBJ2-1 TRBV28 ASSPSSSGRHNEQF
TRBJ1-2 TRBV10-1 ASSAVPNYGYT
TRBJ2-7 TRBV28 ASSFLAGVTVQY
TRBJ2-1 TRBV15 ATSRDPANNEQF
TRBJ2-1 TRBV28 ASSGPGSLSSYNEQF
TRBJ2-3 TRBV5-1 ASSLVAGTDTQY
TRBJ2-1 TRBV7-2 ASKGLAGVNNEQF
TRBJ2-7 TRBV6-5 ASPLCGRPEQY
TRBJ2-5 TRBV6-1 ASSANFQGVQTQY
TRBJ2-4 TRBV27 ASSFRRGDIQY
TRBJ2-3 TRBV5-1 ASSPSATPADTQY
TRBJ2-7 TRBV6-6 ASSYGGMDGTYEQY
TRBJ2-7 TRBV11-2 ASSPRTSGAYEQY
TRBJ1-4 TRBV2 ASTQQGQPNEKLF
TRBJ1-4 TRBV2 ASTRDGGGPP
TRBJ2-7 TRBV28 ASSSPLGTVYEQY
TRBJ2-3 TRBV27 ASSLERGTDTQY
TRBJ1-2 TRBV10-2 ASSEVRVRYGYT
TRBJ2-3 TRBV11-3 ASSEGLAPSTDTQY
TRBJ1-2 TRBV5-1 ASSLGESGYT